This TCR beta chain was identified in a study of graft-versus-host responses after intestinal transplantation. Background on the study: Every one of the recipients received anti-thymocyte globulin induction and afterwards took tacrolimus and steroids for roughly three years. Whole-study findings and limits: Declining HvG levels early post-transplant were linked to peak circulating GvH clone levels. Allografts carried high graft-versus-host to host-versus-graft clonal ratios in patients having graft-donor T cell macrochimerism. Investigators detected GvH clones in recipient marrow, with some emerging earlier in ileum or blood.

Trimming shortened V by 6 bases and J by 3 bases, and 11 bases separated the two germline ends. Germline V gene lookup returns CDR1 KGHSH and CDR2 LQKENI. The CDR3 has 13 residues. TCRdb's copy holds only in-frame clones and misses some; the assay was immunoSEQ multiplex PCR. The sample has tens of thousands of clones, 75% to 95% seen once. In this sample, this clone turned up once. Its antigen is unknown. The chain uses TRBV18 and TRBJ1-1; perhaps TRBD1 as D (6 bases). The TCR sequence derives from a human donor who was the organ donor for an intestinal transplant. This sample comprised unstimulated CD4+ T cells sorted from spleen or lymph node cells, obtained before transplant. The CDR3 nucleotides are TGTGCCAGCTCCCCCGACAGGCACACTGAAGCTTTCTTT. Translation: CASSPDRHTEAFF.